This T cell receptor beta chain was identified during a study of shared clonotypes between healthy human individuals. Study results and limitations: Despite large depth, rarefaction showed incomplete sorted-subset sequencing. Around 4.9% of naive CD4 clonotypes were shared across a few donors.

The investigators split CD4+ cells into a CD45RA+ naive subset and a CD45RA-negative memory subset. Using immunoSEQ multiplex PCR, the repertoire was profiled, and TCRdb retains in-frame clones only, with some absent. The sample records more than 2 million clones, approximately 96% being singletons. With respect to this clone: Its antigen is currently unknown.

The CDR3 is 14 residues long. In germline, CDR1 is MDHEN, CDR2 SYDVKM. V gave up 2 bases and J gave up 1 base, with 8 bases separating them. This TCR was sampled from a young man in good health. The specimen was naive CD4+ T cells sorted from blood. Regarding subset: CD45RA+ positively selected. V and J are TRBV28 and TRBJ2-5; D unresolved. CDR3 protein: CASSLGNVQETQYF. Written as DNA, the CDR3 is TGTGCCAGCAGTTTAGGTAACGTCCAAGAGACCCAGTACTTC.